The rows below give T cell receptor beta chains drawn from one sample of a study of identical twins. TCRdb re-called the 5' RACE reads through MiXCR, storing one row per CDR3 protein. The sample lists 1.5 million to 2 million distinct CDR3 sequences; more than 30% were seen once. The sample taken for sequencing was cord blood. Receptors were obtained from a newborn girl in good health. CDR3s include the opening cysteine and the closing phenylalanine or tryptophan. The D gene is left open where the match is weak. Not all rows give a size; the values are once, few, many and, for expanded clones, a class.

>TRBV25-1|18|TRBD1|.|TRBJ1-1
CASSEYMLNRLGQFEAFF
TGTGCCAGCAGTGAATATATGTTAAATCGATTGGGACAGTTTGAAGCTTTCTTT
>TRBV7-9|15|TRBD1|few|TRBJ2-3
CASSPWGQGTDTQYF
TGTGCCAGCAGCCCCTGGGGACAGGGGACAGATACGCAGTATTTT
>TRBV6-5|14|.|few|TRBJ2-5
CASAVGGVQETQYF
TGTGCCAGCGCAGTTGGCGGGGTGCAAGAGACCCAGTACTTC
>TRBV20-1|16|.|.|TRBJ2-5
CSARRGPLAGKETQYF
TGCAGTGCTAGACGTGGGCCACTAGCCGGAAAGGAGACCCAGTACTTC
>TRBV27|13|.|.|TRBJ2-5
CASSLMGDGTQYF
TGTGCCAGCAGTTTAATGGGGGACGGGACCCAGTACTTC
>TRBV4-1|19|.|.|TRBJ2-3
CASSQNFLGGRMGGDTQYF
TGCGCCAGCAGCCAAAACTTCCTAGGGGGACGAATGGGCGGAGATACGCAGTATTTT
>TRBV2|14|.|few|TRBJ2-3
CASSLLVFRDTQYF
TGTGCCAGCAGTCTGCTAGTGTTTAGAGATACGCAGTATTTT
>TRBV3-1|15|.|.|TRBJ2-5
CASTETSRGYNEQYF
TGTGCCAGCACCGAGACTAGCAGGGGATACAATGAGCAGTACTTC
>TRBV25-1|15|.|.|TRBJ2-2
CASSESKGGFGELFF
TGTGCCAGCAGTGAATCGAAGGGGGGATTCGGGGAGCTGTTTTTT
>TRBV11-2|15|.|.|TRBJ1-1
CASSPSGQPNTKVFF
TGTGCCAGCAGTCCCAGCGGGCAGCCGAACACTAAAGTTTTCTTT
>TRBV24-1|14|TRBD1|.|TRBJ1-5
CATSDRDFNQPQHF
TGTGCCACCAGCGACAGGGATTTCAATCAGCCCCAGCATTTT
>TRBV5-1|17|TRBD2|.|TRBJ2-3
CASSLLAGGPFTDTQYF
TGCGCCAGCAGCTTACTAGCGGGAGGCCCCTTCACAGATACGCAGTATTTT
>TRBV4-2|15|.|.|TRBJ1-6
CASSQTSSYNPPLHF
TGTGCCAGCAGCCAGACAAGCTCCTATAATCCACCCCTCCACTTT
>TRBV20-1|15|TRBD2|.|TRBJ2-1
CSARDSGRRRNEQFF
TGCAGTGCTAGAGATAGCGGGAGAAGGAGGAATGAGCAGTTCTTC